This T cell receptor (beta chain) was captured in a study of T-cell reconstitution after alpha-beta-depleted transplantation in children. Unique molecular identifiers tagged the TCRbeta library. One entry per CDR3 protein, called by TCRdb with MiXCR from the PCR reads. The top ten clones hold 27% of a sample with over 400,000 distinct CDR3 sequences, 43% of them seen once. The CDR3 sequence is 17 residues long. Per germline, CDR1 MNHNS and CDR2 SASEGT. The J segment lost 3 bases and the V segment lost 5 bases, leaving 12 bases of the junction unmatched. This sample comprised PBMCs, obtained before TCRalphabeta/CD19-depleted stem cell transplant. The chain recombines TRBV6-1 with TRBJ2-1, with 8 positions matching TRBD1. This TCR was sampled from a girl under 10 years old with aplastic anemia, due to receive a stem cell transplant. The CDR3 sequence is CASSPNWDRRSYNEQFF. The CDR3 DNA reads TGTGCCAGCAGTCCAAACTGGGACAGGAGAAGCTACAATGAGCAGTTCTTC.